These T cell receptor beta chains were read from a single sample in a study of T cell clones after liver transplantation. Produced via immunoSEQ multiplex PCR; TCRdb's table is partial and in-frame only. The data contain tens of thousands of clones, more than 75% of them singletons. The sequencing here drew on CD4+ T cells from blood, taken before liver transplant. All receptors come from a human donor who received a liver transplant. The CDR3 runs from the conserved cysteine through the conserved F or W. The D gene is left open where the match is weak. Expanded clones get a size class; other rows say once, few or many, or leave the size out.

NA	NA	TRBV2	TRBJ2-7	TGTGCCAGCAACCCAGGGCGGTACGAGCAGTACTTC	CASNPGRYEQYF
NA	once	TRBV2	TRBJ1-6	TGTGCCAGCGCCTGGGGGGATTCACCCCTCCACTTT	CASAWGDSPLHF
NA	NA	TRBV10-2	TRBJ1-5	TGCGCCAGCACCCTAGGGGCAGGACAACAGCCCCAGCATTTT	CASTLGAGQQPQHF
NA	NA	TRBV11-2	TRBJ2-2	TGTGCCAGCAGCTCACTTCGAAGCACCGGGGAGCTGTTTTTT	CASSSLRSTGELFF
TRBD1	NA	TRBV2	TRBJ1-2	TGTGCCAGCAGTGTCGGGACAGGGGTTGGCTACACCTTC	CASSVGTGVGYTF
TRBD1	NA	TRBV19	TRBJ1-2	TGTGCCAGTGACAGGGCCGGGGGCCCTAACTATGGCTACACCTTC	CASDRAGGPNYGYTF
NA	NA	TRBV5-4	TRBJ2-7	TGTGCCAGCAGCTTGATTGGACAGCCCCTTGGGGAGCAGTACTTC	CASSLIGQPLGEQYF
NA	NA	TRBV30	TRBJ2-1	TGTGCCTGGAGTGGGGGGGGCAGGTTCGCCTACAATGAGCAGTTCTTC	CAWSGGGRFAYNEQFF
TRBD1	NA	TRBV23-1	TRBJ1-2	TGCGCCAGCAGTCAGCCCCGGACAGGGCCTAACTATGGCTACACCTTC	CASSQPRTGPNYGYTF
TRBD1	NA	TRBV5-1	TRBJ2-6	TGCGCCAGCAGCTCCGGCGGGACAGGTAGCTCTGGGGCCAACGTCCTGACTTTC	CASSSGGTGSSGANVLTF
TRBD1	NA	TRBV11-3	TRBJ2-5	TGTGCCAGCAGCCTTACTACCGGGACAGGGGGCCGGGAGACCCAGTACTTC	CASSLTTGTGGRETQYF
TRBD1	NA	TRBV4-3	TRBJ2-7	TGCGCCAGCAGCCAACGGGCTCAGGGGGCCTACGAGCAGTACTTC	CASSQRAQGAYEQYF
NA	NA	TRBV6-7	TRBJ2-3	TGTGCCAGAAAGGTTTCCACAGATACGCAGTATTTT	CARKVSTDTQYF
NA	NA	TRBV10-3	TRBJ2-5	TGTGCCATCAGTGGGGCGGGCTCTGAGGAGACCCAGTACTTC	CAISGAGSEETQYF
TRBD1	NA	TRBV5-1	TRBJ1-4	TGCGCCAGCAGCTTGGAGCGGGACAGTAATGAAAAACTGTTTTTT	CASSLERDSNEKLFF
NA	NA	TRBV2	TRBJ2-3	TGTGCCAGCGGGCGGGACACCGACACAGATACGCAGTATTTT	CASGRDTDTDTQYF
TRBD1	NA	TRBV7-6	TRBJ1-1	TGTGCCAGCAGCTTAGTAACAGGGGACACTGAAGCTTTCTTT	CASSLVTGDTEAFF
TRBD2	NA	TRBV19	TRBJ2-1	TGTGCCAGTAGTACCACTAGCGGGAGCTACAATGAGCAGTTCTTC	CASSTTSGSYNEQFF
NA	NA	TRBV30	TRBJ2-1	TGTGCCGAGAGGATCGGGGTCAATGAGCAGTTCTTC	CAERIGVNEQFF
TRBD1	NA	TRBV10-3	TRBJ1-1	TGTGCCACCTCCGGGTGGACAGGGGCAAACACTGAAGCTTTCTTT	CATSGWTGANTEAFF
NA	NA	TRBV10-3	TRBJ2-7	TGTGCCATCAGTGACGGCAGGGGGGCCTACGAGCAGTACTTC	CAISDGRGAYEQYF
NA	NA	TRBV6-4	TRBJ2-2	TGTGCCAGCAGTGACTTTAGAGGCGGGGAGCTGTTTTTT	CASSDFRGGELFF
NA	NA	TRBV29-1	TRBJ2-1	TGCAGCGTTGCAAGGAGGGGGCAATCCTACAATGAGCAGTTCTTC	CSVARRGQSYNEQFF
TRBD1	few	TRBV6-1	TRBJ1-3	TGTGCCAGCATTCGGACAGGATCCCCGGGGGACACCATATATTTT	CASIRTGSPGDTIYF
TRBD1	once	TRBV27	TRBJ2-7	TGTGCCAGCAGCTCCGCTGCGGCCGGGACAGGGAACTACGAGCAGTACTTC	CASSSAAAGTGNYEQYF
TRBD2	NA	TRBV7-2	TRBJ2-3	TGTGCCAGCAGCTTAGAGTCGGCGGGACTAGCGGGAGGGTATACGCAGTATTTT	CASSLESAGLAGGYTQYF
NA	NA	TRBV19	TRBJ2-7	TGTGCCAGTAGTAGTGCGCAGGGATTTAACGAGCAGTACTTC	CASSSAQGFNEQYF
NA	NA	TRBV5-1	TRBJ2-1	TGCGCCAGCCAGGGATTTGGTGAGCAGTTCTTC	CASQGFGEQFF
NA	NA	TRBV2	TRBJ1-5	TGTGCCAGCAGTGAACGGGGGCTGGGAAATCAGCCCCAGCATTTT	CASSERGLGNQPQHF
NA	once	TRBV18	TRBJ1-1	TGTGCCAGCTCACCACGGGCAGGTATGAACACTGAAGCTTTCTTT	CASSPRAGMNTEAFF
TRBD1	NA	TRBV5-1	TRBJ1-4	TGCGCCAGCAGCCCCATGACAGGGGCCTATGAAAAACTGTTTTTT	CASSPMTGAYEKLFF
TRBD2	once	TRBV9	TRBJ2-1	TGTGCCAGCAGCCGTAGCGGGAGCTCCTACAATGAGCAGTTCTTC	CASSRSGSSYNEQFF
NA	NA	TRBV6-5	TRBJ1-2	TGTGCCAGCAGTTACTCAGGGGTCCGTGGCTACACCTTC	CASSYSGVRGYTF
NA	NA	TRBV4-2	TRBJ2-1	TGTGCCAGCAGCCAAGATGGGACCCTACTTAACAATGAGCAGTTCTTC	CASSQDGTLLNNEQFF
TRBD1	NA	TRBV19	TRBJ1-1	TGTGCCAGTACCCAGGGGGGGATGGGCACTGAAGCTTTCTTT	CASTQGGMGTEAFF
NA	NA	TRBV27	TRBJ1-1	TGTGCCAGCAGTTCCCAGGGGCGGGTGAACACTGAAGCTTTCTTT	CASSSQGRVNTEAFF
TRBD2	NA	TRBV30	TRBJ2-1	TGTGCCTGGAGTGTACTAGCGGGAGGTGAGCAGTTCTTC	CAWSVLAGGEQFF
TRBD2	NA	TRBV6-6	TRBJ2-7	TGTGCCAGCAGTCAGGGACTAGCGGGCTGGGACGAGCAGTACTTC	CASSQGLAGWDEQYF
NA	NA	TRBV30	TRBJ1-2	TGTGCCTGGACGACGGGAGGGGCAGATTGGGGCTATGGCTACACCTTC	CAWTTGGADWGYGYTF
TRBD2	NA	TRBV7-2	TRBJ2-3	TGTGCCAGCAGCTTCGTAGCGGGAGGGGGTACAGATACGCAGTATTTT	CASSFVAGGGTDTQYF
TRBD1	NA	TRBV12-5	TRBJ2-3	TGTGCTAGTGGCTTGGGACAGGGGGCGCCGGAAGATACGCAGTATTTT	CASGLGQGAPEDTQYF
NA	NA	TRBV7-2	TRBJ1-2	TGTGCCAGCAGCTTAGATGGGGGGGCGCGTGGCTACACCTTC	CASSLDGGARGYTF
TRBD2	once	TRBV7-9	TRBJ2-5	TGTGCCAGCAGCTTAGGTCGACTAGCGGGAGGAGTCCAAGAGACCCAGTACTTC	CASSLGRLAGGVQETQYF
NA	NA	TRBV27	TRBJ2-7	TGTGCCAGCAGTCCAGTCATAAGGGGGGGCTACGAGCAGTACTTC	CASSPVIRGGYEQYF
NA	NA	TRBV5-6	TRBJ2-2	TGTGCCAGCAGCTTGCCGGGCGGGGAGCTGTTTTTT	CASSLPGGELFF
TRBD1	once	TRBV28	TRBJ1-4	TGTGCCAGCAGTCAGACCACAGGGGACAATGAAAAACTGTTTTTT	CASSQTTGDNEKLFF
TRBD1	once	TRBV28	TRBJ1-1	TGTGCCAGCAGTCTCTCCGGGACAGGGGGAGTTACTGAAGCTTTCTTT	CASSLSGTGGVTEAFF
NA	NA	TRBV9	TRBJ1-1	TGTGCCAGCAGCGTTACAGACACCACTGAAGCTTTCTTT	CASSVTDTTEAFF
TRBD1	NA	TRBV20-1	TRBJ2-7	TGCAGTGCTAGGGGACAGTCCGAGCAGTACTTC	CSARGQSEQYF
NA	NA	TRBV28	TRBJ2-2	TGTGCCAGCAGTGACCCCAGTCGCGGGGAGCTGTTTTTT	CASSDPSRGELFF
NA	NA	TRBV11-3	TRBJ2-5	TGTGCCAGCAGTCTCCTCCTGGGATCCGGTGGGGAGACCCAGTACTTC	CASSLLLGSGGETQYF
NA	NA	TRBV27	TRBJ2-1	TGTGCCAGCACCCAACAGGGAGACTTTTCCAATGAGCAGTTCTTC	CASTQQGDFSNEQFF
NA	NA	TRBV18	TRBJ2-3	TGTGCCAGCTCACTAGTCCCGGGGGGCACAGATACGCAGTATTTT	CASSLVPGGTDTQYF
NA	NA	TRBV27	TRBJ2-4	TGTGCCTCCAGGGTTTACGCCCAGGGAGGAGGATTAGCCAAAAACATTCAGTACTTC	CASRVYAQGGGLAKNIQYF
NA	once	TRBV30	TRBJ2-5	TGTGCCTGGAGTTCACAGGGTTTGCGAGAGACCCAGTACTTC	CAWSSQGLRETQYF
NA	NA	TRBV19	TRBJ2-1	TGTGCCAGTAGTATCGTCAGCTCCTACAATGAGCAGTTCTTC	CASSIVSSYNEQFF
NA	NA	TRBV28	TRBJ2-2	TGTGCCAGCAGCCTGTCGGGCGGAGTCACCCCCACCGGGGAGCTGTTTTTT	CASSLSGGVTPTGELFF
NA	NA	TRBV2	TRBJ2-6	TGTGCCAGCAGACCTGGGGCCAACGTCCTGACTTTC	CASRPGANVLTF
TRBD1	NA	TRBV18	TRBJ2-1	TGTGCCAGCTCACCACTCACAACTCCGGGACAGGGACATGAGCAGTTCTTC	CASSPLTTPGQGHEQFF
NA	NA	TRBV9	TRBJ1-2	TGTGCCAGCAGCGTAGATTTCCAAGCTTACTATGGCTACACCTTC	CASSVDFQAYYGYTF